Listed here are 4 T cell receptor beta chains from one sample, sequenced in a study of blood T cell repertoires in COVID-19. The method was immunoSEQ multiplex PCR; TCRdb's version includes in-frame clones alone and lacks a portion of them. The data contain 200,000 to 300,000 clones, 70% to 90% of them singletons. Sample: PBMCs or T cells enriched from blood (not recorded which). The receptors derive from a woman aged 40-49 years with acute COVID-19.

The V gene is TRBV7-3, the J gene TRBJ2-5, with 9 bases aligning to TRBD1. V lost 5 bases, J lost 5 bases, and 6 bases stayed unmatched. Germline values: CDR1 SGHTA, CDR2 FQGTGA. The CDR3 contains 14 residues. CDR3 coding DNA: TGTGCCAGCAGCCCACGACAGGGGGACGAGACCCAGTACTTC. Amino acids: CASSPRQGDETQYF.

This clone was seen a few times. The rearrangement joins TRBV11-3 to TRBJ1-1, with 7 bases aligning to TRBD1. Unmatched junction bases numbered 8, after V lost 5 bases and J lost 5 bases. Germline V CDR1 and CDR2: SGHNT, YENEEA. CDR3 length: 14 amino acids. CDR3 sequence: CASSGRDSWTEAFF. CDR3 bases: TGTGCCAGCAGCGGACGGGACAGTTGGACTGAAGCTTTCTTT.

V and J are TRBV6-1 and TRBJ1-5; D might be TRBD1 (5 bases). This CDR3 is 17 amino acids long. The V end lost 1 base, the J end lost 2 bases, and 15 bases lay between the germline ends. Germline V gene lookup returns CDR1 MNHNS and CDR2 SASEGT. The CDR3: CASSEGSAGKRNQPQHF. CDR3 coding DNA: TGTGCCAGCAGTGAAGGCTCTGCAGGGAAGCGCAATCAGCCCCAGCATTTT.

The CDR3 sequence: CASSLALAGWEQFF. The CDR3 DNA sequence: TGTGCCAGCAGCTTGGCACTAGCGGGGTGGGAGCAGTTCTTC. The rearrangement links TRBV5-5 to TRBJ2-1; 10 nucleotides align to TRBD2. Per germline, CDR1 SGHKS and CDR2 YYEKEE (reference sequence). The CDR3 totals 14 residues. V trimming: 0 bases; J trimming: 10 bases; junction bases outside the gene matches: 4.